Below are 23 T cell receptor beta chains sequenced from a single sample in a study of cytomegalovirus exposure and HLA in healthy donors. The PCR was carried out with 60 Vbeta primers and 13 Jbeta primers. The table came from immunoSEQ multiplex PCR; TCRdb's copy has only in-frame clones and leaves some out. The sample holds 100,000 to 150,000 clones. The specimen was PBMCs. All receptors come from a man aged 18 to 30 in good health and CMV-seronegative.

V usage is TRBV5-6 and J usage is TRBJ2-1; D perhaps matches TRBD2 (5 bases). V gave up 0 bases and J gave up 5 bases, with 12 bases separating them. The CDR3 runs 15 residues. In germline, CDR1 is SGHDT, CDR2 YYEEEE. CDR3 DNA: TGTGCCAGCAGCTTGGGGTTCTTAGCGAACAATGAGCAGTTCTTC. Translation: CASSLGFLANNEQFF.

CDR3 coding DNA: TGTGCCAGCACTCCCGGCTACGAGCAGTACTTC. Amino acids: CASTPGYEQYF. This chain joins TRBV6-1 and TRBJ2-7; D not certain. The V end lost 7 bases, the J end lost 3 bases, and 7 bases lay between the germline ends. The CDR3 sequence is 11 residues long. The germline V gene has CDR1 MNHNS and CDR2 SASEGT.

This chain links TRBV28 with TRBJ1-2, with no clear D. The CDR3 covers 12 residues. Trimming removed 1 base at V and 2 bases at J, with 2 bases between. Germline V CDR1 and CDR2: MDHEN, SYDVKM. The CDR3: CASSLSNYGYTF. The CDR3 bases are TGTGCCAGCAGTTTATCGAACTATGGCTACACCTTC.

The genes are TRBV28 and TRBJ1-2; TRBD1 aligns across 9 bases. V lost 2 bases and J lost 6; bases outside the gene matches: 7. CDR1 and CDR2 (germline): MDHEN, SYDVKM. This CDR3 spans 15 amino acids. This CDR3 reads CASSLPPGQGNGYTF. CDR3 nucleotide sequence: TGTGCCAGCAGTTTACCTCCGGGACAGGGTAATGGCTACACCTTC.

This sequence joins TRBV19 and TRBJ1-5; D may be TRBD1 (5 bases). Trimming took off 0 bases at V and 5 bases at J, with 17 bases between the two ends. Germline-derived CDR1 and CDR2 are LNHDA and SQIVND (reference sequence). This CDR3 has 17 amino acids. The CDR3 bases are TGTGCCAGTAGTATAGATCTATTCGGAGGGGACGATCAGCCCCAGCATTTT. Translating it yields CASSIDLFGGDDQPQHF. The full variable domain, in which reference TRBV19 and TRBJ1-5 provide the parts outside the CDR3, is DGGITQSPKYLFRKEGQNVTLSCEQNLNHDAMYWYRQDPGQGLRLIYYSQIVNDFQKGDIAEGYSVSREKKESFPLTVTSAQKNPTAFYLCASSIDLFGGDDQPQHFGDGTRLSIL.

V gene TRBV11-2 combines with J gene TRBJ2-3; D uncertain. This CDR3 is built from 12 residues. The germline gives CDR1 SGHAT, CDR2 FQNNGV. The V end was cut by 6 bases, the J end by 6 bases, with 10 bases between. The CDR3 DNA follows: TGTGCCAGCAGTGGGCCAGCCGATACGCAGTATTTT. Its protein is CASSGPADTQYF.

The chain uses TRBV19 and TRBJ1-1; D unclear. Germline CDR1 is LNHDA and CDR2 is SQIVND (reference sequence). Between the trimmed V and J ends, which lost 5 bases and 5 bases, there was a span of 24 bases. CDR3 length: 17 residues. This chain's CDR3 is CASSPTPAGSRLTEAFF. CDR3 nucleotide sequence: TGTGCCAGTAGTCCAACCCCAGCGGGCAGTAGGCTTACTGAAGCTTTCTTT.

The chain recombines TRBV27 with TRBJ2-3, with D possibly being TRBD1 (6 bases). V was trimmed by 3 bases and J by 4 bases, leaving 11 bases between them. The CDR3 consists of 14 residues. CDR1 is MNHEY and CDR2 is SMNVEV in the germline V gene (reference sequence). The CDR3 reads CASSFQGIPDTQYF. The CDR3 region has the DNA TGTGCCAGCAGTTTTCAGGGGATTCCAGATACGCAGTATTTT.

The V and J genes are TRBV20-1 and TRBJ2-1; no clear D gene. With 8 bases removed from V and 5 bases from J, the gap between germline ends came to 7 bases. The V gene's germline CDR1 is DFQATT and CDR2 SNEGSKA (reference sequence). CDR3 length equals 10 residues. CDR3 protein: CSSLDNEQFF. The CDR3 nucleotides are TGCAGTAGTTTAGACAATGAGCAGTTCTTC.

The chain uses TRBV7-2 and TRBJ2-1, with D possibly being TRBD2 (5 bases). V gave up 2 bases and J gave up 0 bases, with 11 bases separating them. The germline V gene encodes CDR1 SGHTA and CDR2 FQGNSA. CDR3 length equals 16 residues. The CDR3, as DNA: TGTGCCAGCAGCTTATCAGCGGATAGCTCCTACAATGAGCAGTTCTTC. Its protein is CASSLSADSSYNEQFF. Supplemented by reference TRBV7-2 and TRBJ2-1, the full variable domain reads GAGVSQSPSNKVTEKGKDVELRCDPISGHTALYWYRQSLGQGLEFLIYFQGNSAPDKSGLPSDRFSAERTGGSVSTLTIQRTQQEDSAVYLCASSLSADSSYNEQFFGPGTRLTVL.

This chain links TRBV5-6 with TRBJ2-1; 7 nucleotides match TRBD2. V shed 3 bases, J shed 12 bases, and the junction held 12 bases outside the gene matches. Germline V gives CDR1 SGHDT, CDR2 YYEEEE. The CDR3 covers 14 residues. DNA of the CDR3: TGTGCCAGCAGCTACGGGACTATGATTGATGGGCAGTTCTTC. Its translation: CASSYGTMIDGQFF.

The chain is built from TRBV27 and TRBJ1-4; D is unresolved. The CDR3 has 11 residues. Germline CDR1 and CDR2: MNHEY and SMNVEV (reference sequence). V lost 6 bases to trimming and J lost 3 bases, with 2 bases between them. CDR3 region: CASSSNEKLFF. CDR3 in DNA: TGTGCCAGCAGCTCTAATGAAAAACTGTTTTTT.

V is TRBV5-1 and J is TRBJ1-5, with D unclear. The germline V and J ends were trimmed by 5 bases and 0 bases, with 9 bases remaining between them. This CDR3 spans 14 amino acids. Germline CDR1 and CDR2: SGHRS and YFSETQ. The CDR3 region has the DNA TGCGCCAGCAGTTCAGGATATAGCAATCAGCCCCAGCATTTT. It yields the protein CASSSGYSNQPQHF.

This chain connects TRBV5-1 to TRBJ2-1, with 10 bases identical to TRBD2. CDR3 size: 19 residues. V gave up 3 bases and J gave up 0 bases; unmatched junction bases: 12. Germline V gives CDR1 SGHRS, CDR2 YFSETQ. The CDR3 region has the DNA TGCGCCAGCAGCTGGGGCGTAGGAGCGGGAGGGAGCTCCTACAATGAGCAGTTCTTC. It translates to CASSWGVGAGGSSYNEQFF.

The chain is built from TRBV5-6 and TRBJ2-7, with D unclear. The CDR3 spans 12 residues. Germline values: CDR1 SGHDT, CDR2 YYEEEE. Trimming took 4 bases from V and 3 from J, leaving 8 bases between them. Written as DNA, the CDR3 is TGTGCCAGCAGCCCCAACTTCTACGAGCAGTACTTC. Residues: CASSPNFYEQYF.

The chain links TRBV5-4 to TRBJ2-7; D remains ambiguous. The CDR3 is made up of 12 amino acids. V dropped 0 bases and J dropped 1 base, with 2 bases sitting between them. Germline-derived CDR1 and CDR2 are SGHNT and YYREEE (reference sequence). CDR3 region: CASSLASYEQYF. CDR3 coding DNA: TGTGCCAGCAGCTTGGCGTCCTACGAGCAGTACTTC.

The chain has TRBV4-2 and TRBJ1-5; TRBD1 is a possible D gene (5 bases). Trimming took 1 base from V and 3 from J, leaving 22 bases between them. The CDR3 contains 19 residues. Germline V lookup: CDR1 LGHNA, CDR2 YNFKEQ. The CDR3 DNA is TGTGCCAGCAGCCAAGTTTGGCAGGGCGAGACAGCAGTCAATCAGCCCCAGCATTTT. It yields the protein CASSQVWQGETAVNQPQHF.

The chain carries TRBV6-1 and TRBJ1-1; D may be TRBD1 (6 bases). V lost 4 bases to trimming and J lost 3 bases, with 15 bases between them. Germline assignment: CDR1 MNHNS and CDR2 SASEGT. This CDR3 spans 15 amino acids. The CDR3 DNA sequence: TGTGCCAGCAGTGTTAGAGGGGGTGCGGACACTGAAGCTTTCTTT. Its protein product is CASSVRGGADTEAFF.

The CDR3 nucleotides are TGCGCCAGCAGCGGGTCACAGGGGGCTAGGACAGATACGCAGTATTTT. As protein: CASSGSQGARTDTQYF. The chain couples TRBV5-1 to TRBJ2-3, with 9 nucleotides matching TRBD1. After removal of 4 bases from V and 3 bases from J, the junction contained 9 bases not matched to a gene. CDR1 SGHRS and CDR2 YFSETQ come from the germline V gene. The CDR3 has 16 residues.

The genes are TRBV30 and TRBJ1-1, with D hard to call. Trimming stripped 3 bases from V and 0 bases from J, with 14 bases between. The CDR3 length is 15 residues. Germline V lookup: CDR1 GTSNPN, CDR2 SVGIG (reference sequence). For the CDR3, the DNA is TGTGCCTGGAGAGAGGTCGGCTTGATGAACACTGAAGCTTTCTTT. Residues: CAWREVGLMNTEAFF. The full variable domain, its missing parts supplied by reference TRBV30 and TRBJ1-1, is SQTIHQWPATLVQPVGSPLSLECTVEGTSNPNLYWYRQAAGRGLQLLFYSVGIGQISSEVPQNLSASRPQDRQFILSSKKLLLSDSGFYLCAWREVGLMNTEAFFGQGTRLTVV.

V usage is TRBV7-2 and J usage is TRBJ2-5, with D possibly matching TRBD2 (5 bases). The J call may not be correct, given that the DNA end is closer to TRBJ2-7. Germline loops: CDR1 SGHTA, CDR2 FQGNSA. This CDR3 contains 13 residues. In nucleotides, the CDR3 is TGTGCCAGCAGCTCTAGCCTAAACTACGAGCAGTACTTC. Its translation: CASSSSLNYEQYF.

This chain connects TRBV18 to TRBJ2-2, with D tentatively TRBD1 (7 bases). CDR1 and CDR2 from the germline V gene are KGHSH and LQKENI. Trimming took 6 bases from V and 1 from J, leaving 18 bases between them. The length of the CDR3 is 17 residues. CDR3: CASSDPGGSKNTGELFF. The CDR3, as DNA: TGTGCCAGCTCGGATCCAGGGGGGAGCAAGAACACCGGGGAGCTGTTTTTT.

This chain uses TRBV11-3 with TRBJ2-5; maybe TRBD1 (8 bases). V lost 5 bases and J lost 5, with 15 bases in between. The germline CDR1 and CDR2 sequences are SGHNT and YENEEA. This CDR3 is built from 14 residues. This CDR3 is CASSLNRGGETQYF. CDR3 DNA sequence: TGTGCCAGCAGCCTGAACAGGGGGGGGGAGACCCAGTACTTC.